This TCR beta chain is from a study of blood T cell repertoires in COVID-19. As for the study in general: Samples taken during acute and convalescent COVID-19 were collected in the United States, Italy and Spain. T cells, B-cell-depleted T cells, or PBMCs supplied cDNA or gDNA.

Per the study methods: The authors estimated nucleated cell counts from reference gene primer amplification. Assay: immunoSEQ multiplex PCR; the TCRdb copy retains only in-frame clones and omits some. The DNA was the basis for D and trimming; V, J and clone size are from that table. The sample yields tens of thousands of clones, roughly 80% seen once. V shed 1 base and J shed 5 bases, with 23 bases lying between them. CDR3 length: 18 amino acids. Germline V lookup: CDR1 LGHNA, CDR2 YNFKEQ. The sequencing input was peripheral blood. V usage is TRBV4-2 and J usage is TRBJ2-5, with D perhaps matching TRBD2 (6 bases). The clonotype originates from a human donor in a cohort sampled during active COVID-19. The CDR3 is CASSQGRDIAGQSETQYF. DNA for the CDR3: TGTGCCAGCAGCCAAGGGAGGGATATCGCGGGCCAGTCCGAGACCCAGTACTTC.